The 16 T cell receptor beta chains reported below all come from one sample, sequenced in a study of shared clonotypes between healthy human individuals. TCRdb's copy holds only in-frame clones and misses some; the assay was immunoSEQ multiplex PCR. The table includes more than 2 million clones, approximately 96% detected once. The sequenced sample was naive CD4+ T cells sorted from blood. Specified subset: CD45RA+ positively selected. These receptors all stem from a man younger than 35 in good health.

This clone occurred once. The chain links TRBV2 to TRBJ1-1, with D maybe TRBD1 (6 bases). V was clipped by 2 bases and J by 0 bases, with 13 bases between them. The CDR3 has 16 residues. The germline gives CDR1 SNHLY, CDR2 FYNNEI. CDR3 coding DNA: TGTGCCAGCAGTGAATTGAGCAGGGGCGTGAACACTGAAGCTTTCTTT. Translated, it gives CASSELSRGVNTEAFF.

The chain combines TRBV7-9 with TRBJ2-2, with D perhaps TRBD1 or TRBD2 (5 bases each). Trimming left V 2 bases short and J 0 bases short, with 13 bases between. Per germline, CDR1 SEHNR and CDR2 FQNEAQ (reference sequence). The CDR3 consists of 17 residues. CDR3 bases: TGTGCCAGCAGCTTAAGAGGGGCCCAGTCGAACACCGGGGAGCTGTTTTTT. The encoded protein is CASSLRGAQSNTGELFF.

The chain employs TRBV5-4 and TRBJ1-4, with 7 bases matching TRBD1. Germline V gene data show CDR1 as SGHNT and CDR2 as YYREEE (reference sequence). This CDR3 comprises 14 residues. The trim removed 4 bases at V and 8 bases at J, leaving 8 bases unmatched. The CDR3 spells CASSTRDRGEKLFF. CDR3 DNA: TGTGCCAGCAGCACCCGGGACAGAGGAGAAAAACTGTTTTTT.

The genes are TRBV2 and TRBJ1-2; maybe TRBD1 (5 bases). This CDR3 is built from 14 residues. The germline V gene encodes CDR1 SNHLY and CDR2 FYNNEI. The V and J ends lost 4 bases and 5 bases respectively, with 14 bases between them. CDR3 nucleotide sequence: TGTGCCAGCAGTGCTGCGGGGACCGGGTATGGCTACACCTTC. This codes for CASSAAGTGYGYTF.

The chain joins TRBV5-1 to TRBJ2-5; TRBD1 matches 11 bases. The CDR3 has 14 amino acids. V lost 7 bases to trimming and J lost 3 bases; unmatched junction nucleotides: 5. Looked up from germline, CDR1 is SGHRS and CDR2 is YFSETQ. CDR3 sequence (DNA): TGCGCCAGCGGATGGGACAGGGGGAAAGAGACCCAGTACTTC. As protein: CASGWDRGKETQYF.

The chain has TRBV11-3 and TRBJ2-2; possible D gene TRBD1, 7 bases. CDR1 SGHNT and CDR2 YENEEA come from the germline V gene. V lost 5 bases and J 6 bases, leaving 13 bases between the germline ends. This CDR3 has 14 residues. The CDR3 region has the DNA TGTGCCAGCAGCCGACAGGGAGGCGCCGGGGAGCTGTTTTTT. Translating gives CASSRQGGAGELFF.

The chain uses TRBV12-5 and TRBJ2-2; D uncertain. The germline V and J ends were trimmed by 5 bases and 5 bases, with 6 bases remaining between them. The CDR3 is 12 amino acids. The V gene's germline CDR1 is LGHNT and CDR2 FRNRAP. The DNA for the CDR3 is TGTGCTAGTGGTCCCCGAACCGGGGAGCTGTTTTTT. It codes for CASGPRTGELFF.

This chain connects TRBV5-4 to TRBJ2-5, with TRBD2 matching 9 bases. This CDR3 region has 15 residues. Germline assignment: CDR1 SGHNT and CDR2 YYREEE (reference sequence). Trimming at V came to 5 bases and at J to 2 bases, leaving 7 bases not matched to a gene. The CDR3: CASRRGLADQETQYF. In DNA, the CDR3 is TGTGCCAGCAGGCGGGGACTAGCAGATCAAGAGACCCAGTACTTC.

This chain links TRBV15 with TRBJ2-3, with 8 bases matching TRBD2. V gave up 0 bases and J gave up 0 bases; unmatched junction bases: 14. This CDR3 contains 20 residues. Germline V gene sequence: CDR1 LNHNV, CDR2 YYDKDF (reference sequence). The CDR3 nucleotides are TGTGCCACCAGCAGAGATGCGGCGGGGGGACAATTAACTAGCACAGATACGCAGTATTTT. Translating it yields CATSRDAAGGQLTSTDTQYF.

This rearrangement joins TRBV15 to TRBJ1-5; 7 bases are shared with TRBD1. Trimming took 0 bases from V and 5 from J; bases not matched to a gene: 7. The CDR3 loop spans 16 amino acids. The germline V gene encodes CDR1 LNHNV and CDR2 YYDKDF (reference sequence). The CDR3 reads CATSRDLDREDQPQHF. Here the CDR3 DNA reads TGTGCCACCAGCAGAGATCTAGACAGGGAGGATCAGCCCCAGCATTTT.

The rearrangement uses TRBV7-2 and TRBJ2-1, with D tentatively TRBD2 (6 bases). The V gene lost 1 base and the J gene lost 10 bases, with 17 bases spanning the gap. The germline CDR1 and CDR2 sequences are SGHTA and FQGNSA. The CDR3 has 15 amino acids. CDR3 sequence: CASSLVLVAAQEQFF. Written as DNA, the CDR3 is TGTGCCAGCAGCTTAGTGTTAGTAGCGGCCCAGGAGCAGTTCTTC.

J is TRBJ2-1 and V is TRBV7-9, with 10 bases that match TRBD2. Germline-derived CDR1 and CDR2 are SEHNR and FQNEAQ (reference sequence). J lost 2 bases, V lost 6 bases, and 10 bases had no gene match. The CDR3 loop spans 17 amino acids. The CDR3 sequence is CASRISSGRIPYNEQFF. CDR3 bases: TGTGCCAGCAGGATCTCTAGCGGGAGAATCCCCTACAATGAGCAGTTCTTC.

The J gene is TRBJ2-2, the V gene TRBV5-1, with 11 bases that match TRBD1. Looked up from germline, CDR1 is SGHRS and CDR2 is YFSETQ. The CDR3 spans 16 residues. The ends lost 2 bases at V and 5 bases at J; junction bases unmatched: 5. The CDR3 nucleotides are TGCGCCAGCAGCTTTCGGACAGGGGGCGCAACCGGGGAGCTGTTTTTT. Protein sequence: CASSFRTGGATGELFF.

The chain recombines TRBV5-1 with TRBJ2-1; possible D gene TRBD1, 6 bases. V dropped 1 base and J dropped 10 bases, with 12 bases sitting between them. Germline assignment: CDR1 SGHRS and CDR2 YFSETQ. CDR3 length: 13 amino acids. CDR3 sequence: CASSLTRTEEQFF. The CDR3 DNA is TGCGCCAGCAGCTTGACTAGGACAGAAGAGCAGTTCTTC.

This clone appeared once. The chain recombines TRBV25-1 with TRBJ1-5; D gene unclear. V was cut by 1 base and J by 7 bases, with 8 bases left in between. Germline CDR1 MGHDK, CDR2 SYGVNS. This CDR3 has 13 amino acids. DNA for the CDR3: TGTGCCAGCAGTGAATTTCCGGGACAGCCCCAGCATTTT. Amino acids: CASSEFPGQPQHF.

This sequence joins TRBV2 and TRBJ1-5; 8 nucleotides line up with TRBD1. The CDR3 consists of 14 residues. The germline V gene has CDR1 SNHLY and CDR2 FYNNEI. V was pared by 6 bases and J by 7 bases, with 8 bases of the junction left unmatched. The CDR3 region is CASSPGQGVQPQHF. In DNA, the CDR3 is TGTGCCAGCAGCCCTGGACAGGGCGTCCAGCCCCAGCATTTT.